This T cell receptor beta chain was retrieved from a study of blood T cell repertoires in COVID-19. Study details: The United States, Italy and Spain supplied acute and convalescent COVID-19 samples. Sources were T cells, B-cell-depleted T cells, or PBMCs; the material itself was cDNA or gDNA.

The CDR3 contains 12 residues. Trimming left V 5 bases short and J 8 bases short, with 12 bases between. Germline V lookup: CDR1 MNHEY, CDR2 SVGEGT. As originally analysed: Amplification of reference gene primers was used by the study to estimate nucleated cell counts. TCRdb's table, derived via immunoSEQ multiplex PCR, lists solely in-frame clones and lacks some. The V and J calls and clone size were taken over from that table, and D and trimming were inferred from the DNA. The table shows approximately 62,000 clones, with 75% to 90% occurring only once. The specimen sequenced was peripheral blood. The gene calls are TRBV6-2 or TRBV6-3 and TRBJ1-2; the D gene is possibly TRBD1 (5 bases). The origin of this receptor is a man in his 60s with acute or convalescent COVID-19. The CDR3 nucleotides are TGTGCCAGCAGTATGGGACTAGTGGGCTACACCTTC. It translates to CASSMGLVGYTF.